A selection of T cell receptor beta chains follows, all from one sample in a study of blood T cell repertoires in COVID-19. The table came from immunoSEQ multiplex PCR; TCRdb's copy has only in-frame clones and leaves some out. The sample yields roughly 350,000 clones, about 85% seen once. The material sequenced was peripheral blood. The receptors stem from a woman aged 18-29 years with acute or convalescent COVID-19. Both conserved end residues are part of each CDR3. A D gene is named only where the DNA matches it firmly. Expanded clones are given a class, and other clones once, few, many or no size at all.

CDR3: CASIEGAYSNQPQHF
DNA: TGTGCCAGCATCGAGGGGGCTTATAGCAATCAGCCCCAGCATTTT
J: TRBJ1-5
D: TRBD1
V: TRBV6-5
size: .

CDR3: CASGLLTSGVRDEQFF
DNA: TGTGCTAGTGGTTTGTTAACTAGCGGGGTAAGGGATGAGCAGTTCTTC
J: TRBJ2-1
D: TRBD2
V: TRBV12-5
size: once

CDR3: CASTPGQNTEAFF
DNA: TGTGCCAGTACACCGGGACAGAACACTGAAGCTTTCTTT
J: TRBJ1-1
D: .
V: TRBV2
size: once

CDR3: CASSRQGYGYTF
DNA: TGTGCCAGTAGTCGGCAGGGATACGGCTACACCTTC
J: TRBJ1-2
D: .
V: TRBV19
size: .

CDR3: CASGEGVGQPQHF
DNA: TGTGCCAGCGGAGAAGGTGTCGGGCAGCCCCAGCATTTT
J: TRBJ1-5
D: .
V: TRBV7-2
size: .

CDR3: CASSGQGIGGYTF
DNA: TGTGCCAGCAGTGGACAGGGGATCGGGGGCTACACCTTC
J: TRBJ1-2
D: TRBD1
V: TRBV2
size: .

CDR3: CASSFTGGVNTEAFF
DNA: TGCGCCAGCAGCTTTACAGGGGGCGTGAACACTGAAGCTTTCTTT
J: TRBJ1-1
D: TRBD1
V: TRBV5-1
size: .

CDR3: CASSLVGEGDYEQYF
DNA: TGTGCCAGCAGCTTAGTCGGCGAGGGCGACTACGAGCAGTACTTC
J: TRBJ2-7
D: .
V: TRBV7-2
size: few

CDR3: CASSQRVSSQPQHF
DNA: TGTGCCAGCAGTCAGAGGGTATCGAGTCAGCCCCAGCATTTT
J: TRBJ1-5
D: .
V: TRBV28
size: .

CDR3: CASSRGREDNSPLHF
DNA: TGTGCCAGTAGTAGGGGGCGAGAGGATAATTCACCCCTCCACTTT
J: TRBJ1-6
D: .
V: TRBV19
size: .

CDR3: CASSSRDTSPYEQYF
DNA: TGTGCCAGCAGCTCACGGGACACCTCCCCCTACGAGCAGTACTTC
J: TRBJ2-7
D: .
V: TRBV11-1
size: .

CDR3: CAIKGANEQFF
DNA: TGTGCCATAAAGGGGGCCAATGAGCAGTTCTTC
J: TRBJ2-1
D: TRBD1
V: TRBV6-5
size: .

CDR3: CASSPSGRGTGELFF
DNA: TGTGCCAGCAGTCCTAGCGGGAGGGGAACCGGGGAGCTGTTTTTT
J: TRBJ2-2
D: TRBD2
V: TRBV28
size: once

CDR3: CASTPDRGTGNSPLHF
DNA: TGTGCCAGTACGCCGGACAGGGGGACAGGGAATTCACCCCTCCACTTT
J: TRBJ1-6
D: TRBD1
V: TRBV19
size: .

CDR3: CASSTGADTIYF
DNA: TGTGCCAGCAGTACTGGCGCGGACACCATATATTTT
J: TRBJ1-3
D: .
V: TRBV6-5
size: few

CDR3: CASSLTGGGSGNTIYF
DNA: TGTGCCAGCAGCTTAACGGGTGGAGGGTCCGGAAACACCATATATTTT
J: TRBJ1-3
D: .
V: TRBV7-3
size: .

CDR3: CASSYRQQGGEGYTF
DNA: TGTGCCAGCAGTTACCGTCAACAGGGAGGGGAAGGCTACACCTTC
J: TRBJ1-2
D: .
V: TRBV6-5
size: .

CDR3: CATSDLRTGRNSPLHF
DNA: TGTGCCACCAGTGATTTGAGGACAGGGAGGAATTCACCCCTCCACTTT
J: TRBJ1-6
D: TRBD1
V: TRBV24-1
size: .

CDR3: CASRTGYGYTF
DNA: TGTGCCAGCAGGACGGGGTATGGCTACACCTTC
J: TRBJ1-2
D: .
V: TRBV6-5
size: .

CDR3: CASQSTGTGTYEQYF
DNA: TGTGCCAGCCAATCGACCGGGACAGGGACCTACGAGCAGTACTTC
J: TRBJ2-7
D: TRBD1
V: TRBV28
size: .

CDR3: CASSPFRTGELFF
DNA: TGTGCCAGCAGTCCCTTCCGGACCGGGGAGCTGTTTTTT
J: TRBJ2-2
D: .
V: TRBV27
size: .

CDR3: CASSLVPGNPEAFF
DNA: TGTGCCAGCAGCCTAGTGCCAGGTAACCCTGAAGCTTTCTTT
J: TRBJ1-1
D: .
V: TRBV6-2/TRBV6-3
size: .

CDR3: CASSLNLAGGTYEQYF
DNA: TGTGCCAGCAGCCTGAACCTAGCGGGGGGGACCTACGAGCAGTACTTC
J: TRBJ2-7
D: TRBD2
V: TRBV4-2
size: few

CDR3: CANREGASREQYF
DNA: TGTGCCAACAGAGAGGGGGCTTCGCGGGAGCAGTACTTC
J: TRBJ2-7
D: TRBD1
V: TRBV6-4
size: .

CDR3: CASSPGTGTYEQYF
DNA: TGTGCCAGCAGCCCCGGGACAGGTACCTACGAGCAGTACTTC
J: TRBJ2-7
D: TRBD1
V: TRBV7-9
size: .

CDR3: CASSPREGTEAFF
DNA: TGTGCCAGCAGCCCACGGGAGGGGACTGAAGCTTTCTTT
J: TRBJ1-1
D: .
V: TRBV3-1/TRBV3-2
size: .

CDR3: CASSTRTEGGGELFF
DNA: TGTGCCAGTAGTACTCGGACAGAAGGGGGCGGGGAGCTGTTTTTT
J: TRBJ2-2
D: .
V: TRBV19
size: .

CDR3: CASSNWGQGQETQYF
DNA: TGTGCCAGCAGCAATTGGGGACAGGGCCAAGAGACCCAGTACTTC
J: TRBJ2-5
D: TRBD1
V: TRBV7-6
size: .